This TCR beta chain was recorded in a study of cytomegalovirus exposure and HLA in healthy donors. Study results and limitations: The study carried out a later analysis of TCR beta sequences. It associated approximately 16,000 of them with specific HLA alleles at a false discovery rate of 0.05. What was likely a sequencing artifact was a cluster of highly shared sequence variants. CMV serostatus was the only recorded immune exposure for donors. The productive fraction for most TCR beta V segments was about 87% or about 30% in an earlier analysis.

In the case of this clone: What it binds is not known.

Primers for the PCR totalled 60 Vbeta and 13 Jbeta. TCRdb's table, derived via immunoSEQ multiplex PCR, lists solely in-frame clones and lacks some. The sample data list fewer than 150,000 clones. CDR3 length: 15 amino acids. The trim removed 4 bases at V and 6 bases at J, leaving 8 bases unmatched. Germline lookup yields CDR1 SGHRS and CDR2 YFSETQ. This TCR derives from a man younger than 35 in good health and CMV-seronegative. Input material: PBMCs. The chain is built from TRBV5-1 and TRBJ2-2; 8 nucleotides align to TRBD1. The CDR3 reads CASSERTGKAGELFF. For the CDR3, the DNA is TGCGCCAGCAGCGAAAGGACAGGGAAGGCCGGGGAGCTGTTTTTT.